This passage covers 27 T cell receptor beta chains from one sample sequenced in a study of blood T cell repertoires in COVID-19 (dated by TCRdb to about 2020). The method behind the library was the immunoSEQ multiplex PCR assay. TCRdb stores this immuneACCESS table with in-frame sequences only. Part of the clones is absent; in the studies checked, under half of the shortfall reflects unresolved V genes, and no reason is known for the rest. Recorded for this sample are some 80,000 clones; roughly 82% of them occurred a single time. Together, the top ten hold around 11% of the sample. The source material was peripheral blood. These TCRs come from a human donor in a cohort sampled during active COVID-19.

The V call is TRBV3-1 (or the pseudogene TRBV3-2), the J call TRBJ1-3; tentative D call: TRBD1 (5 bases). The CDR3 is made up of 17 amino acids. Germline V CDR1 and CDR2: LGHDT, YNNKEL (reference sequence). V was pared by 1 base and J by 5 bases, with 18 bases between. The CDR3 spells CASSQGRWEGRRNTIYF. The CDR3 DNA reads as TGTGCCAGCAGCCAAGGTCGTTGGGAGGGGCGTCGAAACACCATATATTTT.

This chain links TRBV6-4 with TRBJ1-2; D is undetermined. V was trimmed by 9 bases and J by 8 bases, leaving 7 bases between them. Germline values: CDR1 MRHNA, CDR2 SNTAGT. The CDR3 is 9 amino acids. In nucleotides, the CDR3 is TGTGCCAGATTAATAGGCTACACCTTC. Translating gives CARLIGYTF.

The DNA for the CDR3 is TGCAGCGTTGAAGTTCAGGCCCGGGATAAGCAGTACTTC. Residues: CSVEVQARDKQYF. V gene TRBV29-1 combines with J gene TRBJ2-7; perhaps TRBD2 as D (5 bases). Germline V gives CDR1 SQVTM, CDR2 ANQGSEA. Trimming took 1 base from V and 8 from J, leaving 15 bases between them. This CDR3 region has 13 residues.

CDR3 nucleotides: TGTGCCAGCAGCCCGGGCGGGGGAAGCTATGGCTACACCTTC. This sequence encodes CASSPGGGSYGYTF. The chain uses TRBV7-8 and TRBJ1-2; D perhaps matches TRBD1 (5 bases). The CDR3 covers 14 residues. V lost 5 bases and J lost 4, with 14 bases in between. Germline lookup yields CDR1 SGHVS and CDR2 FQNEAQ.

The V call is TRBV7-9, the J call TRBJ2-1; 11 nucleotides line up with TRBD2. Looked up from germline, CDR1 is SEHNR and CDR2 is FQNEAQ (reference sequence). Trimming cost V 5 bases and J 6 bases; bases outside gene matches: 6. There are 15 residues in the CDR3. The CDR3, as DNA: TGTGCCAGCAGCCCCGGGACTAGCGGAAGCAATGAGCAGTTCTTC. Translation: CASSPGTSGSNEQFF.

V is TRBV5-1 and J is TRBJ2-7, with a weak D call TRBD1 (6 bases). Trimming took 2 bases from V and 5 from J, leaving 14 bases between them. CDR1 and CDR2 from the germline V gene are SGHRS and YFSETQ. This CDR3 is built from 14 residues. CDR3 sequence reads: CASSFGQPRDEQYF. Here the CDR3 DNA reads TGCGCCAGCAGCTTTGGACAGCCAAGGGACGAGCAGTACTTC.

This clone was observed once. This CDR3 is CASSQGLANGELFF. Here the CDR3 DNA reads TGTGCCAGCAGCCAAGGACTAGCGAACGGGGAGCTGTTTTTT. The genes are TRBV3-1 (or the pseudogene TRBV3-2) and TRBJ2-2, with 8 positions matching TRBD2. The CDR3 sequence is 14 residues long. V was pared by 1 base and J by 7 bases, with 2 bases of the junction left unmatched. The germline V gene has CDR1 LGHDT and CDR2 YNNKEL (reference sequence).

The V gene is TRBV5-6, the J gene TRBJ2-7; D perhaps matches TRBD1 (6 bases). Between the trimmed V and J ends, which lost 0 bases and 0 bases, there was a span of 13 bases. This CDR3 has 16 residues. CDR1 SGHDT and CDR2 YYEEEE come from the germline V gene. The DNA for the CDR3 is TGTGCCAGCAGCTTGGCGCCGGGACAAAGCTCCTACGAGCAGTACTTC. Translating gives CASSLAPGQSSYEQYF.

The chain is built from TRBV19 and TRBJ1-3; D uncertain. Germline-derived CDR1 and CDR2 are LNHDA and SQIVND (reference sequence). The CDR3 totals 16 residues. The V end lost 5 bases, the J end lost 2 bases, and 16 bases lay between the germline ends. In nucleotides, the CDR3 is TGTGCCAGTAGTGCCTGGGGAGGGCGGCCTGGAAACACCATATATTTT. Amino acids: CASSAWGGRPGNTIYF.

The CDR3 coding sequence is TGTGCCAGTAGCAACCCCCCTGGGACAGGGGCTTCCTACGAGCAGTACTTC. Translated, it gives CASSNPPGTGASYEQYF. This sequence joins TRBV19 and TRBJ2-7, with TRBD1 matching 10 bases. The CDR3 is 17 residues long. J was trimmed by 1 base and V by 6 bases; bases with no gene match: 12. Germline V gene lookup returns CDR1 LNHDA and CDR2 SQIVND (reference sequence).

The rearrangement uses TRBV29-1 and TRBJ1-3, with unresolved D. CDR3 length: 14 amino acids. V was cut by 5 bases and J by 3 bases, with 14 bases left in between. CDR1 is SQVTM and CDR2 is ANQGSEA in the germline V gene. CDR3 in amino acids: CSVLVGMGGNTIYF. The CDR3 DNA reads as TGCAGCGTTCTAGTAGGAATGGGTGGAAACACCATATATTTT.

This clone was counted a single time. The gene calls are TRBV4-2 and TRBJ2-2; the match to TRBD2 covers 8 bases. The trim removed 1 base at V and 5 bases at J, leaving 9 bases unmatched. Germline CDR1 and CDR2: LGHNA and YNFKEQ. CDR3 size: 17 residues. The chain's CDR3 is CASSQGGAGARTGELFF. CDR3 nucleotides: TGTGCCAGCAGCCAAGGAGGAGCGGGAGCGAGGACCGGGGAGCTGTTTTTT.

This clone has only one observation. V gene TRBV2 combines with J gene TRBJ2-3; D perhaps matches TRBD1 (5 bases). This CDR3 comprises 12 residues. Germline assignment: CDR1 SNHLY and CDR2 FYNNEI. Trimming removed 7 bases from V and 5 bases from J, with 10 bases in between. The CDR3 protein is CASNYQGDTQYF. The CDR3, as DNA: TGTGCCAGCAACTACCAGGGAGATACGCAGTATTTT.

The chain joins TRBV18 to TRBJ1-5; D gene uncertain. This CDR3 region has 13 residues. Germline CDR1 and CDR2: KGHSH and LQKENI. With 3 bases removed from V and 5 bases from J, the gap between germline ends came to 8 bases. The CDR3 reads CASSPGEDQPQHF. DNA for the CDR3: TGTGCCAGCTCACCCGGCGAGGATCAGCCCCAGCATTTT.

The chain links TRBV21-1 to TRBJ2-3; TRBD1, the D gene given by the table, was not confirmed from the DNA. TRBV21-1 is a pseudogene. The CDR3 is 21 residues long. The CDR3: CASSIRSGQGPILYYTDTQYF. DNA of the CDR3: TGTGCCAGCAGCATACGGTCCGGACAGGGACCAATTTTATATTACACAGATACGCAGTATTTT.

The chain carries TRBV7-7 and TRBJ2-5, with 10 bases aligning to TRBD2. This CDR3 is built from 14 residues. V was clipped by 5 bases and J by 1 base; unmatched bases: 1. The germline CDR1 and CDR2 sequences are SSHAT and FNYEAQ (reference sequence). In DNA, the CDR3 is TGTGCCAGCAGCCCTAGCGGGGGCCAAGAGACCCAGTACTTC. It specifies CASSPSGGQETQYF.

The chain carries TRBV3-1 (or the pseudogene TRBV3-2) and TRBJ2-2; weak D call: TRBD1 (6 bases). Per germline, CDR1 LGHDT and CDR2 YNNKEL (reference sequence). V was shortened by 0 bases and J by 0 bases, with 8 bases between the two germline ends. The CDR3 contains 16 residues. The CDR3 DNA sequence: TGTGCCAGCAGCCAAGATGAGGGGGCGAACACCGGGGAGCTGTTTTTT. This sequence encodes CASSQDEGANTGELFF.

This clone was seen a few times. This chain joins TRBV2 and TRBJ2-2; weak D call: TRBD1 (6 bases). The germline V gene encodes CDR1 SNHLY and CDR2 FYNNEI. This CDR3 has 14 amino acids. V lost 7 bases and J lost 6, with 15 bases in between. CDR3 residues: CASTKQGSSGELFF. Written as DNA, the CDR3 is TGTGCCAGCACCAAACAGGGAAGCTCCGGGGAGCTGTTTTTT.

Here the CDR3 reads CASSLDPPVDTQYF. The DNA of the CDR3 is TGTGCCAGCAGTTTAGATCCGCCCGTAGATACGCAGTATTTT. V usage is TRBV6-2 or TRBV6-3 and J usage is TRBJ2-3; D gene unclear. Trimming took 4 bases from V and 5 from J, leaving 13 bases between them. The V gene's germline CDR1 is MNHEY and CDR2 SVGEGT. The CDR3 sequence is 14 residues long.

The chain carries TRBV6-5 and TRBJ1-2, with D possibly matching TRBD1 (6 bases). V lost 5 bases to trimming and J lost 2 bases, with 15 bases between them. The CDR3 has 15 amino acids. Germline CDR1 MNHEY, CDR2 SVGAGI. CDR3 sequence reads: CASSPSGGSNYGYTF. The CDR3 bases are TGTGCCAGCAGTCCCAGCGGGGGCTCGAACTATGGCTACACCTTC.

This rearrangement joins TRBV19 to TRBJ1-2, with 7 nucleotides matching TRBD1. V lost 6 bases, J lost 4 bases, and 8 bases stayed unmatched. The CDR3 consists of 14 residues. Germline V gene lookup returns CDR1 LNHDA and CDR2 SQIVND (reference sequence). CDR3 sequence: CASRTGLETYGYTF. In DNA form, the CDR3 reads TGTGCCAGTAGGACAGGGCTAGAGACCTATGGCTACACCTTC.

The chain is built from TRBV7-8 and TRBJ1-6, with 7 nucleotides matching TRBD1. Germline assignment: CDR1 SGHVS and CDR2 FQNEAQ. Trimming removed 4 bases from V and 0 bases from J; junction bases left unmatched: 9. The CDR3 is made up of 18 amino acids. The CDR3 coding sequence is TGTGCCAGCAGCTCACAGGGGCTTTTGAGCTCCTATAATTCACCCCTCCACTTT. Protein sequence: CASSSQGLLSSYNSPLHF.

This chain joins TRBV6-5 and TRBJ2-7, with D perhaps TRBD1 (5 bases). V lost 6 bases, J lost 1 base, and 13 bases lay in between. CDR3 length: 14 residues. CDR1 and CDR2 (germline): MNHEY, SVGAGI. As DNA, the CDR3 is TGTGCCAGCAGGCCGGCAGGGTATTCCTACGAGCAGTACTTC. It translates to CASRPAGYSYEQYF.

The chain joins TRBV11-3 to TRBJ1-6; D gene unclear. V was shortened by 5 bases and J by 7 bases, with 9 bases between the two germline ends. CDR1 and CDR2 from the germline V gene are SGHNT and YENEEA. CDR3 length equals 13 residues. The CDR3 loop reads CASSMTVNSPLHF. As DNA, the CDR3 is TGTGCCAGCAGCATGACTGTGAATTCACCCCTCCACTTT.

This chain connects TRBV6-5 to TRBJ2-7; no clear D. Trimming left V 0 bases short and J 12 bases short, with 15 bases between. The CDR3 contains 13 residues. Germline V lookup: CDR1 MNHEY, CDR2 SVGAGI. The CDR3 protein is CASSYSHGSSWYF. CDR3 DNA sequence: TGTGCCAGCAGTTACTCCCACGGGTCCTCTTGGTACTTC.

The J gene is TRBJ2-5, the V gene TRBV19; the match to TRBD1 covers 8 bases. Germline-derived CDR1 and CDR2 are LNHDA and SQIVND (reference sequence). This CDR3 is 13 amino acids long. V lost 6 bases, J lost 6 bases, and 6 bases stayed unmatched. Here the CDR3 reads CASSGQGLQTQYF. CDR3 nucleotide sequence: TGTGCCAGTAGCGGACAGGGCTTGCAGACCCAGTACTTC.

V gene TRBV27 combines with J gene TRBJ1-2; 8 bases line up with TRBD1. This CDR3 region has 13 residues. Germline assignment: CDR1 MNHEY and CDR2 SMNVEV (reference sequence). V was pared by 6 bases and J by 11 bases, with 11 bases of the junction left unmatched. For the CDR3, the DNA is TGTGCCAGCAGATTGGATTTAACAGGGGGATACACCTTC. Amino acid sequence: CASRLDLTGGYTF.